The present T cell receptor (beta chain) was sequenced within a study of human T cells and chemical hapten exposure. Findings and caveats of the study: There were significantly more large CDR3 similarity clusters among expanded TCRs than among controls.

Turning to this clonotype: Its antigen is currently unknown.

Time point given: pre-sensitization, week 0. As for treatment: therapeutic diphenylcyclopropenone sensitization with weekly scalp DPC. TCRdb reprocessed the RACE reads with MiXCR, giving one entry per CDR3 protein. The repertoire consists of a few hundred thousand distinct CDR3 sequences, with roughly 6% occurring once and the leading ten covering around 8%. There are 17 residues in the CDR3. Germline assignment: CDR1 MNHEY and CDR2 SVGAGI. V was cut by 2 bases and J by 3 bases, with 17 bases left in between. This TCR came from a woman between 18 and 29 years old with alopecia areata. Some clones in this sample may be carry-over from other donors' samples. The sample was whole blood, taken in connection with sensitization to the hapten diphenylcyclopropenone (DPC). The V and J genes are TRBV6-5 and TRBJ1-5; D not resolved. The CDR3: CASSYPRGGSNNQPQHF. Written as DNA, the CDR3 is TGTGCCAGCAGTTACCCCCGGGGAGGGTCGAACAATCAGCCCCAGCATTTT.